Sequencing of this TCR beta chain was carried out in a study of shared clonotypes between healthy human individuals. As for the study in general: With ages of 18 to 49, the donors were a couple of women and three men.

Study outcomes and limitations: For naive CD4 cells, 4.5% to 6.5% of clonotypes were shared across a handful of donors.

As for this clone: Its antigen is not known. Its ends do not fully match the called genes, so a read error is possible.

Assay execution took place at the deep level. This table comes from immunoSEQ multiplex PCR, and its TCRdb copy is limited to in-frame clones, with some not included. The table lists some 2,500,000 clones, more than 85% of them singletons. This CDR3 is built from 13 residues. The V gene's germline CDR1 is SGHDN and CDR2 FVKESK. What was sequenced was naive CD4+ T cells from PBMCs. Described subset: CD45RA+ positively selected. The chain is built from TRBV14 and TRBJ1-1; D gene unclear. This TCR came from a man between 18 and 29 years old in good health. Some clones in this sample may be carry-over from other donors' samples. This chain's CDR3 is CASSQDQNAEAFF. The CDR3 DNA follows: TGTGCCAGCAGCCAAGATCAGAACGCTGAAGCTTTCTTT.